This is a list of T cell receptor beta chains from one sample in a study of patients and donors after allogeneic stem cell transplantation. TCRdb itself ran the RT-PCR reads through MiXCR, one entry per CDR3 protein. Among about 960,000 distinct CDR3 sequences listed, under 20% were seen once. The sequencing sample was made of blood, either unsorted or a sorted T cell fraction (not recorded which). The origin of the receptors is a human donor who was either an allogeneic HSCT recipient or a stem cell or donor lymphocyte infusion donor (not recorded which). It is not recorded whose cells these are; they may come from a transplant donor. CDR3s include the opening cysteine and the closing phenylalanine or tryptophan. D genes are given only for firm matches. The listing skips clone size in some rows; elsewhere it reads once, few, many or a size class.

cdr3_nt cdr3_aa clone_size d_call j_call v_call
TGTGCCATCAGTGAGTCCGGAGGGGGCTATGGCTACACCTTC CAISESGGGYGYTF few - TRBJ1-2 TRBV10-3
TGTGCCAGCACCCGGACAGGGAACACTGAAGCTTTCTTT CASTRTGNTEAFF - TRBD1 TRBJ1-1 TRBV12-3/TRBV12-4
TGTGCCAGCAGTTTAGGCAGGGCGAACACTGAAGCTTTCTTT CASSLGRANTEAFF many - TRBJ1-1 TRBV5-1
TGTGCCAGCAGTTACACAACGAAAAATAATTCACCCCTCCACTTT CASSYTTKNNSPLHF - - TRBJ1-6 TRBV6-5
TGTGCCAGCAGTACGACTAGTACAGATACGCAGTATTTT CASSTTSTDTQYF many - TRBJ2-3 TRBV4-2
TGTGCCACCAGCAGAGATCACAGGGATATTGGTGAAGCTTTCTTT CATSRDHRDIGEAFF few - TRBJ1-1 TRBV15
TGTGCCAGCAGAAGGGGGCGGGCTGGAGGAGCAGATACGCAGTATTTT CASRRGRAGGADTQYF - TRBD1 TRBJ2-3 TRBV6-1
TGTGCCAGCAGTTGGTGGAGACAAGAGACCCAGTACTTC CASSWWRQETQYF many - TRBJ2-5 TRBV6-2/TRBV6-3
TGTGCCAGCAGCCGGACGGGGGGCGCCTATGGCTACACCTTC CASSRTGGAYGYTF - - TRBJ1-2 TRBV7-8
TGTGCCACCAGCACCAGTGGGGGACAGGGGGACGAGCAGTACTTC CATSTSGGQGDEQYF - TRBD1 TRBJ2-7 TRBV15
TGTGCCAGCAGCTTATATTTGGTTACAGCCCACACAGATACGCAGTATTTT CASSLYLVTAHTDTQYF few - TRBJ2-3 TRBV7-3
TGTGCCAGCAGGGCGACTAGCGGGATCTCCTACGAGCAGTACTTC CASRATSGISYEQYF - TRBD2 TRBJ2-7 TRBV27
TGCGCCAGCAGCTTGGGAAAACAGGGAAATTCACCCCTCCACTTT CASSLGKQGNSPLHF - - TRBJ1-6 TRBV5-1
TGTGCCAGCAGTTCGGGAAGTCGGAACACTGAAGCTTTCTTT CASSSGSRNTEAFF - - TRBJ1-1 TRBV6-5
TGTGCCAGCAGAACTAGCGGTGGCCGGAATGAGCAGTTCTTC CASRTSGGRNEQFF few TRBD2 TRBJ2-1 TRBV7-2
TGCAGTGCTAGTACTAGCGGGGGATACGAGCAGTACTTC CSASTSGGYEQYF few TRBD2 TRBJ2-7 TRBV20-1
TGCGCCAGCAGCCAAGAGCCCCGGGGGGATTATGGCTACACCTTC CASSQEPRGDYGYTF - - TRBJ1-2 TRBV4-3
TGTGCCAGCAGTTACAGGGACAGCGGCTATGGCTACACCTTC CASSYRDSGYGYTF - TRBD1 TRBJ1-2 TRBV6-5
TGCGCCAGCAGCCCGCGTTTGGATGCGGGACAGCGCTACAATGAGCAGTTCTTC CASSPRLDAGQRYNEQFF - - TRBJ2-1 TRBV5-1
TGTGCCAGCACTCCAGGACAGGGGGTTCAGCCCCAGCATTTT CASTPGQGVQPQHF - TRBD1 TRBJ1-5 TRBV12-3/TRBV12-4
TGTGCCAGCAGCGTAGGTATTTACAATGAGCAGTTCTTC CASSVGIYNEQFF - - TRBJ2-1 TRBV9
TGTGCCAGCAGCAAAGTGGTAAGGACAGGGCGGAACACTGAAGCTTTCTTT CASSKVVRTGRNTEAFF - - TRBJ1-1 TRBV21-1
TGTGCCAGCAGTTCTTTAGGAGCGGGGTACACAGATACGCAGTATTTT CASSSLGAGYTDTQYF few TRBD2 TRBJ2-3 TRBV27
TGTGCCAGCAGCTTGGAACGGAGATACACTGAAGCTTTCTTT CASSLERRYTEAFF - - TRBJ1-1 TRBV11-2